One sample yielded the 9 T cell receptor beta chains listed below, sequenced in a study of technical replicates of blood from four donors. Assay: immunoSEQ multiplex PCR; the TCRdb copy retains only in-frame clones and omits some. This sample has under 110,000 clones, with over 90% found just once. Sequenced material: T cells isolated from PBMCs. These receptor sequences come from a human donor in good health.

V usage is TRBV7-5 and J usage is TRBJ2-1; the D call in the table, TRBD2, was not verified against the DNA. TRBV7-5 is noted as a pseudogene. The CDR3 sequence is 19 residues long. CDR3 coding DNA: TGTGTCAGAAGCTTAGCGTTAGCGTCCAGGACTAGCGTCTACAATGAGCAGTTCTTC. This encodes CVRSLALASRTSVYNEQFF.

The chain links TRBV28 to TRBJ2-7; no clear D. Germline assignment: CDR1 MDHEN and CDR2 SYDVKM. This CDR3 has 11 residues. V was trimmed by 8 bases and J by 5 bases, leaving 10 bases between them. Here the CDR3 DNA reads TGTGCCAGCGCGATCCTACACGAGCAGTACTTC. Amino acids: CASAILHEQYF.

Written as DNA, the CDR3 is TGTGCCAGCACGGACAGGGGTTCGGGCACAGATACGCAGTATTTT. Translation: CASTDRGSGTDTQYF. The chain recombines TRBV5-4 with TRBJ2-3, with 9 bases that match TRBD1. The CDR3 has 15 amino acids. Per the germline V gene, CDR1 is SGHNT and CDR2 is YYREEE (reference sequence). V dropped 6 bases and J dropped 1; count of bases not matched to a gene: 6.

The chain has TRBV19 and TRBJ1-4; D may be TRBD1 (5 bases). CDR1 and CDR2 (germline): LNHDA, SQIVND (reference sequence). The CDR3 length is 17 residues. The V gene lost 7 bases and the J gene lost 8 bases, with 26 bases spanning the gap. The CDR3 bases are TGTGCCAGTAACACACCAGGTCGGGCCAGGGCACCAGAAAAACTGTTTTTT. Its protein is CASNTPGRARAPEKLFF.

The chain couples TRBV7-9 to TRBJ1-3; a possible D gene is TRBD1 (5 bases). The ends were cut back, 0 bases at V and 0 bases at J, with 9 bases in the middle. The CDR3 length is 16 residues. Germline lookup yields CDR1 SEHNR and CDR2 FQNEAQ (reference sequence). The CDR3 region has the DNA TGTGCCAGCAGCTTAGCAGGGGTCAGCTCTGGAAACACCATATATTTT. Amino acid sequence: CASSLAGVSSGNTIYF.

The V and J genes are TRBV6-5 and TRBJ2-3; D unclear. Germline V lookup: CDR1 MNHEY, CDR2 SVGAGI. Trimming stripped 6 bases from V and 2 bases from J, with 6 bases between. The CDR3 has 12 amino acids. The CDR3 DNA reads TGTGCCAGCAGGGCCAACACAGATACGCAGTATTTT. This encodes CASRANTDTQYF.

This clone was found once. This chain joins TRBV28 and TRBJ1-5; possible D gene TRBD1, 6 bases. Germline CDR1 is MDHEN and CDR2 is SYDVKM. The ends were cut back, 4 bases at V and 2 bases at J, with 9 bases in the middle. The CDR3 runs to 14 residues. The CDR3 spells CASSSPGGNQPQHF. CDR3 nucleotides: TGTGCCAGCAGTTCCCCAGGGGGCAATCAGCCCCAGCATTTT. Filled out from reference TRBV28 and TRBJ1-5, the complete variable domain reads DVKVTQSSRYLVKRTGEKVFLECVQDMDHENMFWYRQDPGLGLRLIYFSYDVKMKEKGDIPEGYSVSREKKERFSLILESASTNQTSMYLCASSSPGGNQPQHFGDGTRLSIL.

The V gene is TRBV27, the J gene TRBJ1-1; 8 bases fit TRBD1. V lost 1 base, J lost 1 base, and 11 bases stayed unmatched. Germline V CDR1 and CDR2: MNHEY, SMNVEV (reference sequence). This CDR3 has 18 amino acids. CDR3 nucleotides: TGTGCCAGCAGTTTATTCGGCGTCGCGGGACAGGCGAACACTGAAGCTTTCTTT. Protein sequence: CASSLFGVAGQANTEAFF.

This rearrangement joins TRBV14 to TRBJ2-7; 9 nucleotides match TRBD1. The germline CDR1 and CDR2 sequences are SGHDN and FVKESK. The CDR3 spans 15 residues. V shed 2 bases, J shed 5 bases, and the junction held 7 bases outside the gene matches. This CDR3 is CASSQPGTGPHEQYF. The CDR3 nucleotides read TGTGCCAGCAGCCAACCCGGGACAGGGCCCCACGAGCAGTACTTC.